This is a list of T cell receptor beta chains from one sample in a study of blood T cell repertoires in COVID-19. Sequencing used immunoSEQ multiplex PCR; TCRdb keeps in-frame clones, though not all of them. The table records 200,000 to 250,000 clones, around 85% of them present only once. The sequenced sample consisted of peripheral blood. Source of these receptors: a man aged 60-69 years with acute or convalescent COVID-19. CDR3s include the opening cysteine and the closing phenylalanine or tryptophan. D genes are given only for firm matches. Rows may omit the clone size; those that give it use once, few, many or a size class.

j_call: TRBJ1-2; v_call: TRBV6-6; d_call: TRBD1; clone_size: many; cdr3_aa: CASIPPGQGNGYTF; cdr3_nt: TGTGCCAGCATCCCGCCGGGACAGGGAAACGGCTACACCTTC
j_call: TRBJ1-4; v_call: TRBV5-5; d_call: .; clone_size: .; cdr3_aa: CASSVGTRATNEKLFF; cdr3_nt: TGTGCCAGCAGCGTGGGGACACGGGCAACTAATGAAAAACTGTTTTTT
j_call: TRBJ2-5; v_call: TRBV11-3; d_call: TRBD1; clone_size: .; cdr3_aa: CASSFQGTGPQETQYF; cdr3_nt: TGTGCCAGCAGCTTCCAAGGGACAGGACCTCAAGAGACCCAGTACTTC
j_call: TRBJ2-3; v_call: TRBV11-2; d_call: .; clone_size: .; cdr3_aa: CASSPFESTDTQYF; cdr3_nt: TGTGCCAGCAGCCCCTTCGAGTCCACAGATACGCAGTATTTT
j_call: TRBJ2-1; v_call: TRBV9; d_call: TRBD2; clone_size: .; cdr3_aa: CASSVDQREGEQFF; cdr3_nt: TGTGCCAGCAGCGTGGACCAGCGGGAGGGTGAGCAGTTCTTC
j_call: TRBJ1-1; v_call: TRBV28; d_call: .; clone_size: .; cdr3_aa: CASSSIRARGTAFF; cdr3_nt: TGTGCCAGCAGTTCAATAAGGGCCAGGGGAACCGCTTTCTTT
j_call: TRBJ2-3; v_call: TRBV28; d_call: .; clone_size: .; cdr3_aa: CASSFRPLQGASADTQYF; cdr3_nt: TGTGCCAGCAGTTTTAGACCCCTACAGGGCGCGTCGGCAGATACGCAGTATTTT
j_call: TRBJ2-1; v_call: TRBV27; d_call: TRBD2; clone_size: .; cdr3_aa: CASSLAGAGYNEQFF; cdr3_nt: TGTGCCAGCAGTTTAGCGGGAGCAGGGTACAATGAGCAGTTCTTC
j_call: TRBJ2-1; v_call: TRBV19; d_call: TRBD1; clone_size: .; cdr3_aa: CASSTRTGGSYNEQFF; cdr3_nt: TGTGCCAGTAGTACCCGGACAGGGGGCTCCTACAATGAGCAGTTCTTC
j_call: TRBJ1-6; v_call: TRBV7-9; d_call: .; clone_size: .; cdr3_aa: CASSLAGLNNSPLHF; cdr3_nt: TGTGCCAGCAGCTTAGCGGGACTGAATAATTCACCCCTCCACTTT
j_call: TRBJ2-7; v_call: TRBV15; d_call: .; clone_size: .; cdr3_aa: CATSGAGWNEQYF; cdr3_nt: TGTGCCACCAGCGGGGCAGGGTGGAACGAGCAGTACTTC
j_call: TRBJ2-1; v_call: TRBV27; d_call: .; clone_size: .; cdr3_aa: CASSPRRAGNEQFF; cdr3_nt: TGTGCCAGCAGTCCTCGTAGAGCAGGCAATGAGCAGTTCTTC
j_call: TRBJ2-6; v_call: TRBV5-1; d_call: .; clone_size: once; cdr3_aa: CASSRGGPGANVLTF; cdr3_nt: TGCGCCAGCAGCCGAGGAGGGCCTGGGGCCAACGTCCTGACTTTC
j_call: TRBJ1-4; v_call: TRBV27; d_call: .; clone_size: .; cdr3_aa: CASSSLTGQKLFF; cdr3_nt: TGTGCCAGCAGTTCCTTGACAGGACAAAAACTGTTTTTT
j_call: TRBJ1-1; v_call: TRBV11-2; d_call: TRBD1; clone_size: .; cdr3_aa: CASSKTIPTGGTEAFF; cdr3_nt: TGTGCCAGCAGCAAGACTATCCCGACAGGGGGGACTGAAGCTTTCTTT
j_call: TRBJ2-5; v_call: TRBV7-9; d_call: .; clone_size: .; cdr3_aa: CASSSLARARETQYF; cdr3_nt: TGTGCCAGCAGCTCGTTAGCGAGAGCCCGGGAGACCCAGTACTTC
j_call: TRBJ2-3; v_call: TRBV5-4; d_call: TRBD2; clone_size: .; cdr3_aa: CASRKYGGETDTQYF; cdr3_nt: TGTGCCAGCAGGAAGTACGGGGGGGAAACAGATACGCAGTATTTT
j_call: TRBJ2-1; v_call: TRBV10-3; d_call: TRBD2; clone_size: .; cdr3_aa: CAISESRTRSGEQFF; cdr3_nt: TGTGCCATCAGTGAGTCCAGGACTAGGTCTGGGGAGCAGTTCTTC
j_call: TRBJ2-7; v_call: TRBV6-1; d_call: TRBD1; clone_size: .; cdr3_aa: CASREDRESYEQYF; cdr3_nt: TGTGCCAGCAGGGAAGACAGGGAGTCCTACGAGCAGTACTTC
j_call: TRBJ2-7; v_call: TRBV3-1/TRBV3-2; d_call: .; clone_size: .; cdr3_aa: CASSRLAFTSSSYEQYF; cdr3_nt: TGTGCCAGCAGCCGTTTAGCCTTCACCAGTTCATCCTACGAGCAGTACTTC
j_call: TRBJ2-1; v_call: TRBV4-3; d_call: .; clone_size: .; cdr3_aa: CASSLERVSYNEQFF; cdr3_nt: TGCGCCAGCAGCCTAGAGCGGGTCTCCTACAATGAGCAGTTCTTC
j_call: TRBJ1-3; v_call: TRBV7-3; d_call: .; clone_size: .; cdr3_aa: CASSLPEGNTIYF; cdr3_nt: TGTGCCAGCAGCTTACCCGAGGGAAACACCATATATTTT
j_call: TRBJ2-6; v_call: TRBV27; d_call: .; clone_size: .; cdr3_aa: CASGEFSGANVLTF; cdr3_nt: TGTGCCAGCGGTGAGTTCTCTGGGGCCAACGTCCTGACTTTC
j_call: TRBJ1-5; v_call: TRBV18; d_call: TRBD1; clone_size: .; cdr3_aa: CASSTTGVAQPQHF; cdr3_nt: TGTGCCAGCTCAACAACAGGGGTGGCTCAGCCCCAGCATTTT
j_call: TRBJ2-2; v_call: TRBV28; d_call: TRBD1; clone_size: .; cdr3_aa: CASQDRGDKTGELFF; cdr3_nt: TGTGCCAGCCAGGACAGGGGAGACAAAACCGGGGAGCTGTTTTTT
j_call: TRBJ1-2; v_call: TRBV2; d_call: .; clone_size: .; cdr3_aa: CASSERGRVGGYTF; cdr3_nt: TGTGCCAGCAGTGAAAGGGGCAGGGTAGGAGGCTACACCTTC
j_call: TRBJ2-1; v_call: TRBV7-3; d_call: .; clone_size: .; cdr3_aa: CASSPSGAGDRGPEQFF; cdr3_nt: TGTGCCAGCAGCCCCTCAGGGGCGGGTGATCGAGGGCCTGAGCAGTTCTTC
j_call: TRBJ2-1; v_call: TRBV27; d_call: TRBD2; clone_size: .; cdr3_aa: CASSPGLAGLSYNEQFF; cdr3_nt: TGTGCCAGCAGCCCCGGACTAGCGGGTCTCTCCTACAATGAGCAGTTCTTC
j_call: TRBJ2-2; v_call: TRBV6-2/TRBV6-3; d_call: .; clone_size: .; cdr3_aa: CASSYSRGTGELFF; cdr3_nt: TGTGCCAGCAGTTATTCCAGAGGGACCGGGGAGCTGTTTTTT
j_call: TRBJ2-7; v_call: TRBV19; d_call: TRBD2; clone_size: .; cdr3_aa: CASSQLTSGYYEQYF; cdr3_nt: TGTGCCAGTAGTCAACTCACTAGCGGGTACTACGAGCAGTACTTC
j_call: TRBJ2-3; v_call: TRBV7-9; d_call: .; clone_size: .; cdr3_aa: CASSRGGAQDTQYF; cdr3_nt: TGTGCCAGCAGCCGAGGGGGGGCCCAAGATACGCAGTATTTT
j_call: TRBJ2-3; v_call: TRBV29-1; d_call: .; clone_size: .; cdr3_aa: CSANKDTGHTDTQYF; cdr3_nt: TGCAGCGCCAATAAGGACACAGGCCACACAGATACGCAGTATTTT
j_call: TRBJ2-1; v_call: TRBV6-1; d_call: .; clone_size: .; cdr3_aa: CASSDRQATNEQFF; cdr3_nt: TGTGCCAGCAGTGACCGGCAGGCGACCAATGAGCAGTTCTTC
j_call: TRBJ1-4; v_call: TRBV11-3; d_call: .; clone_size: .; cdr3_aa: CASSFSVNNEKLFF; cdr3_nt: TGTGCCAGCAGCTTTTCGGTGAATAATGAAAAACTGTTTTTT
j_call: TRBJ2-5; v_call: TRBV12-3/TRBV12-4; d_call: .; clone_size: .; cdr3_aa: CASSTGQETQYF; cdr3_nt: TGTGCCAGCAGTACCGGTCAAGAGACCCAGTACTTC
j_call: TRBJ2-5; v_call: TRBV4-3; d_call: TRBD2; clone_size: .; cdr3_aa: CASSQGGLAGAQETQYF; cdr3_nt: TGCGCCAGCAGCCAAGGGGGACTAGCGGGAGCCCAAGAGACCCAGTACTTC
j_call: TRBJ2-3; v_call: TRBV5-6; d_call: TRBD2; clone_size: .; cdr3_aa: CASSFLTSRERADTQYF; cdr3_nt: TGTGCCAGCAGCTTTCTGACTAGCCGGGAGCGGGCAGATACGCAGTATTTT
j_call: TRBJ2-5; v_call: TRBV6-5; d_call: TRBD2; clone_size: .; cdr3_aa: CASSIAGGGETQYF; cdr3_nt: TGTGCCAGCAGTATAGCGGGAGGAGGAGAGACCCAGTACTTC
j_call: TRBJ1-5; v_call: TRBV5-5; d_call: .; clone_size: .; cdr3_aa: CASSLVANNQPQHF; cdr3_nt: TGTGCCAGCAGCTTGGTGGCCAACAATCAGCCCCAGCATTTT